A single sample gave rise to the 24 T cell receptor beta chains below, sequenced in a study of blood T cell repertoires in COVID-19. Sequencing was performed with immunoSEQ multiplex PCR; in TCRdb, only in-frame clones are kept and a portion is missing. The sample has approximately 60,000 clones, about 82% seen once. Sequences were obtained from peripheral blood. These receptors were taken from a human donor in a cohort sampled during active COVID-19.

The chain combines TRBV5-1 with TRBJ2-7; D is unclear. CDR1 and CDR2 from the germline V gene are SGHRS and YFSETQ. The germline V and J ends were trimmed by 0 bases and 5 bases, with 12 bases remaining between them. The CDR3 is 14 residues long. The CDR3 sequence is CASSLGSPRDEQYF. The DNA for the CDR3 is TGCGCCAGCAGCTTGGGCTCGCCTCGGGACGAGCAGTACTTC.

This chain connects TRBV19 to TRBJ2-1, with D perhaps matching TRBD2 (7 bases). Trimming took 6 bases from V and 4 from J, leaving 16 bases between them. The CDR3 contains 15 residues. CDR1 and CDR2 from the germline V gene are LNHDA and SQIVND (reference sequence). The CDR3 region is CASRNREGSYNEQFF. The DNA for the CDR3 is TGTGCCAGTAGAAACAGGGAGGGTTCATACAATGAGCAGTTCTTC.

This clone has only a few counts. Other DNA sequences of this sample code for an identical CDR3. V gene TRBV5-5 combines with J gene TRBJ1-5; the match to TRBD1 covers 8 bases. The germline CDR1 and CDR2 sequences are SGHKS and YYEKEE (reference sequence). Trimming removed 1 base from V and 4 bases from J; junction bases left unmatched: 1. The CDR3 sequence is 14 residues long. The CDR3 bases are TGTGCCAGCAGCTTGACAGGGGGTAATCAGCCCCAGCATTTT. Protein sequence: CASSLTGGNQPQHF.

The CDR3 is CATSIRLAEYNEQFF. CDR3 nucleotides: TGTGCCACCAGCATACGACTAGCGGAGTACAATGAGCAGTTCTTC. This chain joins TRBV15 and TRBJ2-1; 9 bases agree with TRBD2. The trim removed 4 bases at V and 4 bases at J, leaving 5 bases unmatched. Germline values: CDR1 LNHNV, CDR2 YYDKDF (reference sequence). The CDR3 sequence is 15 residues long.

The V call is TRBV6-6, the J call TRBJ1-2; D may be TRBD1 (5 bases). The V gene lost 2 bases and the J gene lost 3 bases, with 10 bases spanning the gap. This CDR3 is built from 14 residues. The V gene's germline CDR1 is MNHNY and CDR2 SVGAGI (reference sequence). CDR3 region: CASSYPGSYYGYTF. The CDR3 DNA is TGTGCCAGCAGTTACCCAGGGTCATACTATGGCTACACCTTC.

The chain is built from TRBV19 and TRBJ1-4, with D tentatively TRBD1 (5 bases). This CDR3 has 15 amino acids. Germline CDR1 LNHDA, CDR2 SQIVND (reference sequence). The germline V and J ends were trimmed by 5 bases and 13 bases, with 23 bases remaining between them. The DNA for the CDR3 is TGTGCCAGTAGTCCCTCGGGGGGACGGACGGGAAGACTGTTTTTT. This encodes CASSPSGGRTGRLFF.

This sequence joins TRBV10-3 and TRBJ2-3; a possible D gene is TRBD2 (5 bases). The ends were cut back, 2 bases at V and 6 bases at J, with 6 bases in the middle. The CDR3 runs to 12 residues. Germline V lookup: CDR1 ENHRY, CDR2 SYGVKD. The CDR3 sequence: CAISETRDTQYF. In DNA form, the CDR3 reads TGTGCCATCAGTGAGACTAGGGATACGCAGTATTTT.

This clone was detected only once. In nucleotides, the CDR3 is TGTGCCAGCAGCCGCCTCAGGGCAGATACGCAGTATTTT. Its protein product is CASSRLRADTQYF. This sequence joins TRBV5-5 and TRBJ2-3; possible D gene TRBD1, 5 bases. Germline CDR1 SGHKS, CDR2 YYEKEE (reference sequence). Trimming stripped 4 bases from V and 4 bases from J, with 10 bases between. The CDR3 contains 13 residues.

The V call is TRBV11-2, the J call TRBJ2-3; 10 bases are shared with TRBD2. Looked up from germline, CDR1 is SGHAT and CDR2 is FQNNGV. This CDR3 region has 16 residues. Trimming at V came to 1 base and at J to 2 bases, leaving 3 bases not matched to a gene. The CDR3 spells CASSLVSGGLTDTQYF. The CDR3 nucleotides read TGTGCCAGCAGCTTAGTTAGCGGGGGGCTCACAGATACGCAGTATTTT.

The rearrangement joins TRBV2 to TRBJ1-3; D perhaps matches TRBD1 (5 bases). V dropped 4 bases and J dropped 4 bases, with 11 bases sitting between them. The germline V gene encodes CDR1 SNHLY and CDR2 FYNNEI. The CDR3 is 14 amino acids. CDR3 residues: CASSADIIGNTIYF. As DNA, the CDR3 is TGTGCCAGCAGTGCGGACATTATAGGAAACACCATATATTTT. Full variable domain (rest looked up from reference TRBV2 and TRBJ1-3): EPEVTQTPSHQVTQMGQEVILRCVPISNHLYFYWYRQILGQKVEFLVSFYNNEISEKSEIFDDQFSVERPDGSNFTLKIRSTKLEDSAMYFCASSADIIGNTIYFGEGSWLTVV.

The chain links TRBV6-4 to TRBJ1-2; 7 bases fit TRBD1. CDR1 is MRHNA, CDR2 SNTAGT, per germline. The CDR3 length is 13 residues. V lost 3 bases to trimming and J lost 7 bases; unmatched junction nucleotides: 5. The CDR3 sequence: CASSETGLGGYTF. For the CDR3, the DNA is TGTGCCAGCAGTGAGACAGGGTTAGGTGGCTACACCTTC.

The chain is built from TRBV10-3 and TRBJ1-5, with a weak D call TRBD1 (5 bases). The ends were cut back, 0 bases at V and 3 bases at J, with 9 bases in the middle. The CDR3 spans 15 residues. In germline, CDR1 is ENHRY, CDR2 SYGVKD. CDR3 bases: TGTGCCATCAGTGAGTCGAAGGGGAACAATCAGCCCCAGCATTTT. This encodes CAISESKGNNQPQHF.

CDR3 residues: CASSYNGNTEAFF. The CDR3 DNA reads TGCGCCAGCAGCTATAACGGGAACACTGAAGCTTTCTTT. The chain links TRBV5-1 to TRBJ1-1; D call uncertain. This CDR3 is 13 amino acids long. Trimming shortened V by 3 bases and J by 1 base, and 7 bases separated the two germline ends. In germline, CDR1 is SGHRS, CDR2 YFSETQ.

This clone has a handful of counts. The chain uses TRBV12-3 or TRBV12-4 and TRBJ2-3; D unresolved. V was trimmed by 3 bases and J by 10 bases, leaving 11 bases between them. This CDR3 is built from 12 residues. CDR3 nucleotide sequence: TGTGCCAGCAGTTTTTTGAGATCCGCGCAGTATTTT. It is translated as CASSFLRSAQYF.

The chain combines TRBV6-2 or TRBV6-3 with TRBJ2-7; D remains unclear. The V end was cut by 0 bases, the J end by 0 bases, with 15 bases between. CDR1 is MNHEY and CDR2 is SVGEGT in the germline V gene. The CDR3 is 17 residues long. Written as DNA, the CDR3 is TGTGCCAGCAGTTACTCGCCAAGAGAGGTGAACTCCTACGAGCAGTACTTC. It yields the protein CASSYSPREVNSYEQYF.

The rearrangement links TRBV10-1 to TRBJ2-5; 8 bases align to TRBD1. J lost 5 bases, V lost 3 bases, and 5 bases had no gene match. The length of the CDR3 is 14 residues. Germline CDR1 and CDR2: WNHNN and SYGVQD (reference sequence). The CDR3 DNA reads as TGCGCCAGCAGTGACGCGACAGGGGTGGAGACCCAGTACTTC. Translated, it gives CASSDATGVETQYF.

The chain employs TRBV20-1 and TRBJ2-4; tentative D call: TRBD2 (6 bases). The CDR3 has 15 amino acids. Germline assignment: CDR1 DFQATT and CDR2 SNEGSKA (reference sequence). V gave up 3 bases and J gave up 1 base, with 13 bases separating them. The chain's CDR3 is CSASRDSMAKNIQYF. In nucleotides, the CDR3 is TGCAGTGCTAGTCGGGACTCCATGGCCAAAAACATTCAGTACTTC.

The CDR3 sequence: CASSVGLSQETQYF. The CDR3 coding sequence is TGTGCCAGCAGCGTAGGTCTCAGCCAAGAGACCCAGTACTTC. The genes are TRBV9 and TRBJ2-5; D call uncertain. Germline values: CDR1 SGDLS, CDR2 YYNGEE. The length of the CDR3 is 14 residues. The V end lost 0 bases, the J end lost 1 base, and 7 bases lay between the germline ends.

This sequence joins TRBV19 and TRBJ1-5; D call uncertain. Deletions cut 4 bases from V and 1 base from J, with 8 bases between. The CDR3 length is 14 residues. Germline CDR1 is LNHDA and CDR2 is SQIVND (reference sequence). The CDR3 DNA follows: TGTGCCAGTAGTAAGTGGGAGAGCAATCAGCCCCAGCATTTT. Translated, it gives CASSKWESNQPQHF.

This clone has only a few counts. The V gene is TRBV29-1, the J gene TRBJ1-1, with 10 positions matching TRBD1. V lost 2 bases to trimming and J lost 3 bases; unmatched junction nucleotides: 9. Germline V lookup: CDR1 SQVTM, CDR2 ANQGSEA. The CDR3 contains 16 residues. CDR3 bases: TGCAGCGTTGAAAGGGACAGGGGCGTGGGGGACACTGAAGCTTTCTTT. Its protein product is CSVERDRGVGDTEAFF.

This clone was observed a few times. The CDR3 loop is CASSFGQGDTIYF. As DNA, the CDR3 is TGTGCCAGCAGCTTTGGACAGGGTGACACCATATATTTT. The rearrangement joins TRBV7-3 to TRBJ1-3, with TRBD1 matching over 8 bases. Germline V gene sequence: CDR1 SGHTA, CDR2 FQGTGA. The V and J ends lost 3 bases and 8 bases, in that order; junction bases with no gene match: 3. This CDR3 has 13 residues.

The genes are TRBV4-3 and TRBJ1-4, with unresolved D. CDR1 and CDR2 from the germline V gene are LGHNA and YSLEER. V lost 0 bases and J lost 8, with 10 bases in between. CDR3 length equals 14 residues. The CDR3 here is CASSQDRGNEKLFF. The CDR3 DNA is TGCGCCAGCAGCCAAGATCGCGGCAACGAAAAACTGTTTTTT.

V is TRBV7-2 and J is TRBJ2-3; D might be TRBD1 (5 bases). This CDR3 is 14 amino acids long. In germline, CDR1 is SGHTA, CDR2 FQGNSA. Trimming stripped 3 bases from V and 6 bases from J, with 13 bases between. The CDR3 DNA reads TGTGCCAGCAGCTTCAGCAGGGTAACCGATACGCAGTATTTT. It translates to CASSFSRVTDTQYF.

V usage is TRBV24-1 and J usage is TRBJ2-3, with 12 bases identical to TRBD2. CDR1 is KGHDR and CDR2 is SFDVKD in the germline V gene. This CDR3 comprises 16 residues. J lost 2 bases, V lost 3 bases, and 2 bases had no gene match. CDR3 loop: CATSDTSGGITDTQYF. The CDR3 coding sequence is TGTGCCACCAGTGATACTAGCGGGGGGATCACAGATACGCAGTATTTT.